This TCR beta chain comes out of a study of memory CD4+ T cells and cytomegalovirus serostatus. Overall study context: Healthy Belgian adult donors included fewer than 10 CMV-positive and some 24 CMV-negative people.

V dropped 0 bases and J dropped 15 bases, with 11 bases sitting between them. The germline CDR1 and CDR2 sequences are SGHTA and FQGNSA. The CDR3 has 12 residues. Assay used: immunoSEQ multiplex PCR; TCRdb lists only in-frame clones, some missing. Among 70,000 to 90,000 clones listed, 75% to 85% were seen once. Study-wide findings and caveats: CD4+ memory repertoires contained about two fifths of the 164 reported CMV TCRbeta sequences.

On this clone itself: Its antigen is as yet unknown.

The sort gate was single viable CD3+CD4+CD8-CD45RO+ cells for memory CD4+ T cells. The source of this sequence is an adult in good health and CMV-seropositive. Material for sequencing was memory CD4+ T cells from blood. The genes are TRBV7-2 and TRBJ1-4, with D uncertain. CDR3 nucleotide sequence: TGTGCCAGCAGCTTAGCTTCGGGTCCCTTGTTTTTT. The encoded protein is CASSLASGPLFF.